The 9 T cell receptor beta chains reported below all come from one sample, sequenced in a study of blood T cell repertoires in COVID-19. Sequenced by immunoSEQ multiplex PCR; TCRdb stores in-frame clones only, minus some. The sample records fewer than 150,000 clones, roughly 80% being singletons. Sequencing input: peripheral blood. The receptors derive from a human donor in a cohort sampled during active COVID-19.

This clone was recorded only once. The CDR3 nucleotides are TGTGCCAGCAGCGTAGGAGGTGGGGCGGTCCAAGAGACCCAGTACTTC. Encoded protein: CASSVGGGAVQETQYF. The V gene is TRBV9, the J gene TRBJ2-5; D may be TRBD1 (5 bases). Germline V gives CDR1 SGDLS, CDR2 YYNGEE. Deletions cut 0 bases from V and 1 base from J, with 13 bases between. The CDR3 has 16 residues.

CDR3 sequence reads: CASSPGGAGGVNEQFF. In DNA form, the CDR3 reads TGCGCCAGCAGCCCCGGGGGAGCGGGGGGGGTAAATGAGCAGTTCTTC. V usage is TRBV5-1 and J usage is TRBJ2-1, with TRBD2 matching 10 bases. The CDR3 runs 16 residues. V gave up 4 bases and J gave up 7 bases; unmatched junction bases: 11. Germline lookup yields CDR1 SGHRS and CDR2 YFSETQ.

The chain uses TRBV5-1 and TRBJ1-2; D ambiguous. Germline CDR1 and CDR2: SGHRS and YFSETQ. V was trimmed by 0 bases and J by 6 bases, leaving 15 bases between them. The CDR3 runs 15 residues. CDR3 protein: CASSLAGTEWDGYTF. CDR3 sequence (DNA): TGCGCCAGCAGCTTGGCCGGAACGGAGTGGGATGGCTACACCTTC. Together with reference TRBV5-1 and TRBJ1-2, the CDR3 gives the full variable domain: KAGVTQTPRYLIKTRGQQVTLSCSPISGHRSVSWYQQTPGQGLQFLFEYFSETQRNKGNFPGRFSGRQFSNSRSEMNVSTLELGDSALYLCASSLAGTEWDGYTFGSGTRLTVV.

The chain employs TRBV12-3 or TRBV12-4 and TRBJ2-1; TRBD2 matches 8 bases. CDR3 size: 13 residues. The V segment lost 2 bases and the J segment 7 bases; nucleotides outside the gene matches: 1. CDR3 sequence reads: CASSLRLANEQFF. The CDR3 region has the DNA TGTGCCAGCAGTTTACGACTAGCGAATGAGCAGTTCTTC.

This clone has only one observation. The chain is built from TRBV5-1 and TRBJ1-2, with D perhaps matching TRBD1 (5 bases). V shed 4 bases and J shed 8 bases, with 21 bases lying between them. Germline assignment: CDR1 SGHRS and CDR2 YFSETQ. The CDR3 length is 15 residues. The CDR3 DNA follows: TGCGCCAGCAGCCAAGAAAGTGTGGTCCCAGGGGGCTACACCTTC. This codes for CASSQESVVPGGYTF.

The chain combines TRBV4-3 with TRBJ1-1, with a tentative D call TRBD1 (5 bases). The V end was cut by 5 bases, the J end by 4 bases, with 11 bases between. CDR3 length equals 13 residues. Germline values: CDR1 LGHNA, CDR2 YSLEER. The CDR3 sequence is CASSDVGGTEAFF. CDR3 coding DNA: TGCGCCAGCAGCGACGTGGGGGGCACTGAAGCTTTCTTT.

This sequence joins TRBV18 and TRBJ1-6; D unresolved. CDR3 length: 19 amino acids. V was cut by 2 bases and J by 10 bases, with 27 bases left in between. From germline, CDR1 is KGHSH and CDR2 LQKENI. Here the CDR3 DNA reads TGTGCCAGCTCACCAAGGGAACTAAGCGCCAATCCGGGAGGGTCACCCCTCCACTTT. Its translation: CASSPRELSANPGGSPLHF.

The chain recombines TRBV6-6 with TRBJ2-1, with D perhaps TRBD2 (6 bases). CDR1 is MNHNY and CDR2 is SVGAGI in the germline V gene (reference sequence). V shed 7 bases and J shed 2 bases, with 12 bases lying between them. The CDR3 has 14 residues. The CDR3 DNA reads TGTGCCAGCATGCTAGCGCAAACCTACAATGAGCAGTTCTTC. Amino acids: CASMLAQTYNEQFF.

The gene calls are TRBV9 and TRBJ2-7; 10 bases align to TRBD2. The CDR3 spans 16 residues. Germline loops: CDR1 SGDLS, CDR2 YYNGEE. V dropped 0 bases and J dropped 0; count of bases not matched to a gene: 3. Written as DNA, the CDR3 is TGTGCCAGCAGCGTAGGTCTAGCGGGGGTCTCCTACGAGCAGTACTTC. Its protein is CASSVGLAGVSYEQYF. Supplemented by reference TRBV9 and TRBJ2-7, the full variable domain reads DSGVTQTPKHLITATGQRVTLRCSPRSGDLSVYWYQQSLDQGLQFLIQYYNGEERAKGNILERFSAQQFPDLHSELNLSSLELGDSALYFCASSVGLAGVSYEQYFGPGTRLTVT.